Below are 30 T cell receptor beta chains sequenced from a single sample in a study of blood T cell repertoires in COVID-19. Profiled with immunoSEQ multiplex PCR; TCRdb holds only in-frame clones, not every one. The sample has around 72,000 clones, 75% to 90% seen once. Source material: peripheral blood. These receptors came from a man between 45 and 60 years old with active COVID-19.

The chain employs TRBV27 and TRBJ1-1, with D uncertain. V dropped 3 bases and J dropped 5 bases, with 13 bases sitting between them. CDR3 length: 14 amino acids. The germline V gene has CDR1 MNHEY and CDR2 SMNVEV (reference sequence). CDR3 nucleotide sequence: TGTGCCAGCAGTTTTGTCTCGAAGCGGACTGAAGCTTTCTTT. The encoded protein is CASSFVSKRTEAFF.

The chain employs TRBV29-1 and TRBJ2-6; 9 positions agree with TRBD2. Germline loops: CDR1 SQVTM, CDR2 ANQGSEA. This CDR3 comprises 16 residues. J lost 0 bases, V lost 7 bases, and 7 bases had no gene match. The DNA for the CDR3 is TGCAGCGGTATGATAGCGGGGGACTCTGGGGCCAACGTCCTGACTTTC. The encoded protein is CSGMIAGDSGANVLTF.

The V and J genes are TRBV4-2 and TRBJ2-3; D not resolved. From germline, CDR1 is LGHNA and CDR2 YNFKEQ. V gave up 1 base and J gave up 4 bases, with 6 bases separating them. The CDR3 has 13 residues. CDR3 sequence reads: CASSQALSDTQYF. The CDR3 coding sequence is TGTGCCAGCAGCCAAGCCCTCTCAGATACGCAGTATTTT.

This clone has a single count. This chain joins TRBV5-5 and TRBJ2-5, with D possibly matching TRBD2 (7 bases). CDR1 and CDR2 (germline): SGHKS, YYEKEE (reference sequence). Trimming took 2 bases from V and 5 from J, leaving 16 bases between them. The CDR3 covers 15 residues. This chain's CDR3 is CASSLRGGVQETQYF. In nucleotides, the CDR3 is TGTGCCAGCAGCTTAAGAGGGGGGGTTCAGGAGACCCAGTACTTC. The complete variable domain, with remaining parts taken from reference TRBV5-5 and TRBJ2-5, reads DAGVTQSPTHLIKTRGQQVTLRCSPISGHKSVSWYQQVLGQGPQFIFQYYEKEERGRGNFPDRFSARQFPNYSSELNVNALLLGDSALYLCASSLRGGVQETQYFGPGTRLLVL.

J is TRBJ2-7 and V is TRBV5-1; possibly TRBD2 for D (5 bases). This CDR3 is built from 14 residues. Trimming left V 0 bases short and J 5 bases short, with 12 bases between. Germline V gene lookup returns CDR1 SGHRS and CDR2 YFSETQ. The CDR3 protein is CASSLEASSNEQYF. The CDR3 region has the DNA TGCGCCAGCAGCTTGGAGGCTAGCAGCAACGAGCAGTACTTC.

This clone came up once. The genes are TRBV19 and TRBJ1-2, with 9 bases that match TRBD1. This CDR3 has 17 residues. Germline assignment: CDR1 LNHDA and CDR2 SQIVND (reference sequence). Unmatched junction bases numbered 13, after V lost 4 bases and J lost 4 bases. CDR3 DNA sequence: TGTGCCAGTAGTACCTCCGGGACAGGGCCTACGAGCTATGGCTACACCTTC. It is translated as CASSTSGTGPTSYGYTF. The full variable domain, its missing parts supplied by reference TRBV19 and TRBJ1-2, is DGGITQSPKYLFRKEGQNVTLSCEQNLNHDAMYWYRQDPGQGLRLIYYSQIVNDFQKGDIAEGYSVSREKKESFPLTVTSAQKNPTAFYLCASSTSGTGPTSYGYTFGSGTRLTVV.

This clone was seen more than once but under ten times. The chain uses TRBV5-1 and TRBJ2-2; D may be TRBD1 (5 bases). There are 15 residues in the CDR3. CDR1 is SGHRS and CDR2 is YFSETQ in the germline V gene. Trimming pared 0 bases from V and 1 base from J, leaving 7 bases between. The CDR3 coding sequence is TGCGCCAGCAGCTTGGGTCAGGGGAACACCGGGGAGCTGTTTTTT. Translation gives CASSLGQGNTGELFF. Filled out from reference TRBV5-1 and TRBJ2-2, the complete variable domain reads KAGVTQTPRYLIKTRGQQVTLSCSPISGHRSVSWYQQTPGQGLQFLFEYFSETQRNKGNFPGRFSGRQFSNSRSEMNVSTLELGDSALYLCASSLGQGNTGELFFGEGSRLTVL.

This chain uses TRBV28 with TRBJ2-5; D remains ambiguous. Germline CDR1 and CDR2: MDHEN and SYDVKM. The CDR3 is 13 residues long. V was clipped by 5 bases and J by 4 bases, with 11 bases between them. CDR3 sequence reads: CASSVGVPETQYF. CDR3 in DNA: TGTGCCAGCAGTGTTGGAGTGCCAGAGACCCAGTACTTC.

This CDR3 is CASSRIPNQGPGDTEAFF. The DNA for the CDR3 is TGTGCCAGCAGCCGTATCCCCAATCAGGGGCCGGGCGACACTGAAGCTTTCTTT. The V call is TRBV7-6, the J call TRBJ1-1; the D gene is possibly TRBD1 (6 bases). The germline gives CDR1 SGHVS, CDR2 FNYEAQ. V lost 5 bases, J lost 3 bases, and 25 bases lay in between. The CDR3 consists of 18 residues.

This chain uses TRBV7-2 with TRBJ1-5; TRBD1 might be the D (6 bases). The V gene's germline CDR1 is SGHTA and CDR2 FQGNSA. V was cut by 3 bases and J by 5 bases, with 11 bases left in between. The CDR3 contains 14 residues. The CDR3 loop is CASSFGGADQPQHF. The CDR3 nucleotides are TGTGCCAGCAGCTTCGGGGGGGCGGATCAGCCCCAGCATTTT.

CDR3: CASSPGTSGGREQFF. In nucleotides, the CDR3 is TGTGCCAGCAGCCCGGGGACTAGCGGGGGACGGGAGCAGTTCTTC. The J gene is TRBJ2-1, the V gene TRBV7-2, with 14 bases that match TRBD2. CDR1 SGHTA and CDR2 FQGNSA come from the germline V gene. CDR3 length equals 15 residues. The trim removed 5 bases at V and 10 bases at J, leaving 7 bases unmatched. The full variable domain, in which reference TRBV7-2 and TRBJ2-1 provide the parts outside the CDR3, is GAGVSQSPSNKVTEKGKDVELRCDPISGHTALYWYRQSLGQGLEFLIYFQGNSAPDKSGLPSDRFSAERTGGSVSTLTIQRTQQEDSAVYLCASSPGTSGGREQFFGPGTRLTVL.

The table lists this clone with a few counts. The chain recombines TRBV7-3 with TRBJ2-2, with D perhaps matching TRBD2 (6 bases). Trimming stripped 4 bases from V and 2 bases from J, with 11 bases between. CDR3 length equals 15 residues. The germline V gene encodes CDR1 SGHTA and CDR2 FQGTGA. This CDR3 reads CASSSGVHNTGELFF. The CDR3, as DNA: TGTGCCAGCAGCTCGGGGGTCCACAACACCGGGGAGCTGTTTTTT. The full variable domain, rest sourced from reference TRBV7-3 and TRBJ2-2, is GAGVSQTPSNKVTEKGKYVELRCDPISGHTALYWYRQSLGQGPEFLIYFQGTGAADDSGLPNDRFFAVRPEGSVSTLKIQRTERGDSAVYLCASSSGVHNTGELFFGEGSRLTVL.

The V gene is TRBV30, the J gene TRBJ1-2; D not resolved. Germline V gives CDR1 GTSNPN, CDR2 SVGIG (reference sequence). The germline V and J ends were trimmed by 3 bases and 4 bases, with 12 bases remaining between them. This CDR3 is built from 13 residues. The CDR3 DNA sequence: TGTGCCTGGAGCCAAGCCCTCACCTATGGCTACACCTTC. Translating it yields CAWSQALTYGYTF.

This clone was seen once. The J gene is TRBJ2-7, the V gene TRBV6-5, with D uncertain. Per germline, CDR1 MNHEY and CDR2 SVGAGI. Deletions cut 7 bases from V and 2 bases from J, with 12 bases between. The CDR3 covers 13 residues. The CDR3 coding sequence is TGTGCCAGCAAGCGACTCCTACCCTACGAGCAGTACTTC. Its protein is CASKRLLPYEQYF.

V gene TRBV27 combines with J gene TRBJ2-5; a possible D gene is TRBD1 (6 bases). The CDR3 covers 15 residues. V gave up 0 bases and J gave up 2 bases, with 10 bases separating them. Germline lookup yields CDR1 MNHEY and CDR2 SMNVEV (reference sequence). CDR3 sequence reads: CASSLSGTYQETQYF. The CDR3 DNA sequence: TGTGCCAGCAGTTTATCGGGGACATATCAAGAGACCCAGTACTTC.

V usage is TRBV6-5 and J usage is TRBJ2-7; TRBD2 agrees at 8 bases. The J segment lost 6 bases and the V segment lost 11 bases, leaving 9 bases of the junction unmatched. From germline, CDR1 is MNHEY and CDR2 SVGAGI. The CDR3 spans 12 residues. CDR3 nucleotide sequence: TGTGCCGCGGGGGGTAGCGGTACCGAGCAGTACTTC. This translates into CAAGGSGTEQYF.

J is TRBJ1-5 and V is TRBV2; D remains unclear. V dropped 5 bases and J dropped 8 bases, with 10 bases sitting between them. Germline values: CDR1 SNHLY, CDR2 FYNNEI. The CDR3 has 12 amino acids. The CDR3 DNA is TGTGCCAGCAGTACCACTACCGAGCCCCAGCATTTT. Amino acids: CASSTTTEPQHF.

The rearrangement uses TRBV6-1 and TRBJ1-1; perhaps TRBD1 as D (6 bases). CDR1 is MNHNS and CDR2 is SASEGT in the germline V gene. Trimming took 4 bases from V and 4 from J, leaving 19 bases between them. This CDR3 is built from 16 residues. The CDR3 sequence: CASSGRPGQGGTEAFF. The CDR3 region has the DNA TGTGCCAGCAGTGGGCGGCCCGGACAAGGGGGCACTGAAGCTTTCTTT.

This sequence joins TRBV5-4 and TRBJ1-5; D ambiguous. CDR3 length: 15 residues. Between the trimmed V and J ends, which lost 2 bases and 7 bases, there was a span of 16 bases. The germline CDR1 and CDR2 sequences are SGHNT and YYREEE (reference sequence). The CDR3 loop reads CASSLYGVTGQPQHF. The CDR3 region has the DNA TGTGCCAGCAGCTTATACGGGGTAACTGGGCAGCCCCAGCATTTT.

V usage is TRBV30 and J usage is TRBJ1-6, with D perhaps TRBD1 (6 bases). This CDR3 is built from 11 residues. CDR1 and CDR2 from the germline V gene are GTSNPN and SVGIG (reference sequence). V was shortened by 0 bases and J by 14 bases, with 8 bases between the two germline ends. The CDR3 region has the DNA TGTGCCTGGAGTGTACAGGGCGCCCTCCACTTT. This translates into CAWSVQGALHF.

The chain joins TRBV6-5 to TRBJ2-7; 12 nucleotides match TRBD1. Per germline, CDR1 MNHEY and CDR2 SVGAGI. The length of the CDR3 is 15 residues. After removal of 4 bases from V and 6 bases from J, the junction contained 7 bases not matched to a gene. CDR3 residues: CASSSTGTGGREQYF. The CDR3 DNA reads TGTGCCAGCAGTTCCACCGGGACAGGGGGCCGCGAGCAGTACTTC.

V gene TRBV4-2 combines with J gene TRBJ1-2; D call uncertain. From germline, CDR1 is LGHNA and CDR2 YNFKEQ. CDR3 length equals 13 residues. V lost 0 bases and J 6 bases, leaving 8 bases between the germline ends. The CDR3: CASSQDLRDGYTF. The CDR3 DNA is TGTGCCAGCAGCCAAGATTTACGGGATGGCTACACCTTC.

This chain connects TRBV18 to TRBJ2-2; D ambiguous. From germline, CDR1 is KGHSH and CDR2 LQKENI. This CDR3 region has 15 residues. V was shortened by 1 base and J by 2 bases, with 8 bases between the two germline ends. In DNA form, the CDR3 reads TGTGCCAGCTCACCACGGGCAGACAACACCGGGGAGCTGTTTTTT. Translated: CASSPRADNTGELFF. Full variable domain (rest looked up from reference TRBV18 and TRBJ2-2): NAGVMQNPRHLVRRRGQEARLRCSPMKGHSHVYWYRQLPEEGLKFMVYLQKENIIDESGMPKERFSAEFPKEGPSILRIQQVVRGDSAAYFCASSPRADNTGELFFGEGSRLTVL.

The chain couples TRBV27 to TRBJ2-3, with D possibly TRBD1 on 5 matching bases. The germline V gene encodes CDR1 MNHEY and CDR2 SMNVEV (reference sequence). This CDR3 is built from 16 residues. V was clipped by 6 bases and J by 2 bases, with 18 bases between them. This CDR3 is CASRTARNGFTDTQYF. CDR3 coding DNA: TGTGCCAGCAGGACAGCCCGGAACGGGTTCACAGATACGCAGTATTTT.

The gene calls are TRBV6-2 or TRBV6-3 and TRBJ2-7; TRBD2 matches 7 bases. Trimming at V came to 0 bases and at J to 9 bases, leaving 11 bases not matched to a gene. Germline V gene data show CDR1 as MNHEY and CDR2 as SVGEGT. The CDR3 length is 15 residues. In nucleotides, the CDR3 is TGTGCCAGCAGTTACTCCGGGGCTAGCGGCATGGGGCAGTACTTC. It encodes CASSYSGASGMGQYF.

J is TRBJ1-1 and V is TRBV19; the D gene is possibly TRBD1 (6 bases). Germline V lookup: CDR1 LNHDA, CDR2 SQIVND (reference sequence). V lost 7 bases, J lost 0 bases, and 18 bases lay in between. The CDR3 spans 16 residues. DNA for the CDR3: TGTGCCAGTACCATTTGGGGGGGACAAATGAACACTGAAGCTTTCTTT. As protein: CASTIWGGQMNTEAFF. Supplemented by reference TRBV19 and TRBJ1-1, the full variable domain reads DGGITQSPKYLFRKEGQNVTLSCEQNLNHDAMYWYRQDPGQGLRLIYYSQIVNDFQKGDIAEGYSVSREKKESFPLTVTSAQKNPTAFYLCASTIWGGQMNTEAFFGQGTRLTVV.

This rearrangement joins TRBV6-5 to TRBJ2-7; TRBD1 might be the D (5 bases). Trimming removed 4 bases from V and 2 bases from J, with 15 bases in between. This CDR3 spans 15 amino acids. Germline V lookup: CDR1 MNHEY, CDR2 SVGAGI. CDR3 sequence: CASSSGRTSPYEQYF. The CDR3 nucleotides are TGTGCCAGCAGTTCGGGTAGGACATCCCCCTACGAGCAGTACTTC.

The CDR3 DNA reads as TGTGCCAGCAGCGTTTCCCTATCTGATGGCTACACCTTC. As protein: CASSVSLSDGYTF. The chain employs TRBV9 and TRBJ1-2; D is unclear. Germline lookup yields CDR1 SGDLS and CDR2 YYNGEE. This CDR3 contains 13 residues. V dropped 2 bases and J dropped 6 bases, with 11 bases sitting between them. The variable domain in full, completed from reference TRBV9 and TRBJ1-2, reads DSGVTQTPKHLITATGQRVTLRCSPRSGDLSVYWYQQSLDQGLQFLIQYYNGEERAKGNILERFSAQQFPDLHSELNLSSLELGDSALYFCASSVSLSDGYTFGSGTRLTVV.

V usage is TRBV30 and J usage is TRBJ2-2; the match to TRBD1 covers 7 bases. Trimming took 0 bases from V and 1 from J; bases not matched to a gene: 11. Germline V gene data show CDR1 as GTSNPN and CDR2 as SVGIG (reference sequence). The CDR3 is 18 residues long. CDR3 sequence: CAWSVLIGQGVNTGELFF. DNA for the CDR3: TGTGCCTGGAGTGTTCTCATTGGTCAGGGGGTGAACACCGGGGAGCTGTTTTTT.

The V and J genes are TRBV7-3 and TRBJ2-1; 7 bases are a match to TRBD2. Germline trimming cut 5 bases from V and 8 bases from J; bases unmatched to any gene: 9. Germline V CDR1 and CDR2: SGHTA, FQGTGA. The CDR3 contains 14 residues. CDR3 DNA: TGTGCCAGCAGCCCCGGCGGGCTAGCGGATGAGCAGTTCTTC. This sequence encodes CASSPGGLADEQFF.